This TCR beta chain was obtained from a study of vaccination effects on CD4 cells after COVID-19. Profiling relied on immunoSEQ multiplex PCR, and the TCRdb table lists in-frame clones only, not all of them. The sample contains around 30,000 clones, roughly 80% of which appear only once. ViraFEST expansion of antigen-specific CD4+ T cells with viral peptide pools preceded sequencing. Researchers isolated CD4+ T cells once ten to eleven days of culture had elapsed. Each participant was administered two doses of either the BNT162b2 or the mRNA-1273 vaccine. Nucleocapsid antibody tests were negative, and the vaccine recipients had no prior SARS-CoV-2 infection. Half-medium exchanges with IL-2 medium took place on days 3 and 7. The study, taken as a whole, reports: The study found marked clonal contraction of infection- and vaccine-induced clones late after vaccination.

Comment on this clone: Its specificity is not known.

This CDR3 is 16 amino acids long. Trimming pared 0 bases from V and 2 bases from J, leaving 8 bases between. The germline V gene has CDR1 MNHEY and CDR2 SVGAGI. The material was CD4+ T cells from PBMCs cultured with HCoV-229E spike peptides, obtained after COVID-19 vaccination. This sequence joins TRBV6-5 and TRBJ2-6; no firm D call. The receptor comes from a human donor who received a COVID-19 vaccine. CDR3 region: CASSYSRRAGANVLTF. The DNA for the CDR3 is TGTGCCAGCAGTTACTCTAGAAGGGCTGGGGCCAACGTCCTGACTTTC.